The rows below give T cell receptor beta chains drawn from one sample of a study of T cells in Graves' hyperthyroidism and ophthalmopathy. MiXCR, run by TCRdb on the multiplex PCR reads, gives a single entry per CDR3 protein. The sample yields roughly 580,000 distinct CDR3 sequences, about 45% seen once. The specimen sequenced was peripheral blood or thyroid tissue (not recorded which). The receptors originated from a woman younger than 35 with Graves' hyperthyroidism. Each CDR3 is given with its conserved first and last residue. The order of the fields is D gene, clone size, J gene, CDR3 length, V gene, CDR3 protein, CDR3 DNA. A D gene is named only where the DNA matches it firmly. Some rows mark clone size as missing; the rest say once, few, many or name a class of expanded clone.

d_gene: NA; abundance: many; j_gene: TRBJ1-6; len: 15; v_gene: TRBV14; CDR3aa: CASSLDGTENSPLHF; CDR3nt: TGTGCCAGCAGCCTGGACGGGACCGAGAATTCACCCCTCCACTTT
d_gene: NA; abundance: NA; j_gene: TRBJ1-4; len: 13; v_gene: TRBV2; CDR3aa: CARAWAGDGKLFF; CDR3nt: TGTGCCCGAGCCTGGGCAGGGGATGGAAAACTGTTTTTT
d_gene: NA; abundance: NA; j_gene: TRBJ2-7; len: 12; v_gene: TRBV12-3/TRBV12-4; CDR3aa: CASSLWAPRQYF; CDR3nt: TGTGCCAGCAGTCTATGGGCCCCGAGGCAGTACTTC
d_gene: TRBD1; abundance: NA; j_gene: TRBJ2-7; len: 18; v_gene: TRBV7-9; CDR3aa: CASSSIPGQGRLRLEQYF; CDR3nt: TGTGCCAGCAGTTCCATCCCGGGACAGGGTAGACTCCGGCTCGAGCAGTACTTC
d_gene: TRBD1; abundance: NA; j_gene: TRBJ1-1; len: 16; v_gene: TRBV2; CDR3aa: CASSYYGGTGGNEAFF; CDR3nt: TGTGCCAGCAGTTACTACGGGGGGACAGGGGGCAATGAAGCTTTCTTT
d_gene: TRBD1; abundance: many; j_gene: TRBJ1-3; len: 15; v_gene: TRBV9; CDR3aa: CASSPRTGYGNTIYF; CDR3nt: TGTGCCAGCAGCCCACGGACAGGGTACGGGAACACCATATATTTT
d_gene: NA; abundance: many; j_gene: TRBJ1-1; len: 14; v_gene: TRBV20-1; CDR3aa: CSARVGSGNTEAFF; CDR3nt: TGCAGTGCTAGAGTGGGCAGCGGGAACACTGAAGCTTTCTTT
d_gene: NA; abundance: few; j_gene: TRBJ1-3; len: 12; v_gene: TRBV20-1; CDR3aa: CSARDLGNTIYF; CDR3nt: TGCAGTGCTAGAGACCTCGGGAACACCATATATTTT
d_gene: NA; abundance: many; j_gene: TRBJ2-7; len: 14; v_gene: TRBV10-2; CDR3aa: CASSGLARTGEQYF; CDR3nt: TGCGCCAGCAGTGGGCTAGCGCGAACGGGCGAGCAGTACTTC
d_gene: NA; abundance: many; j_gene: TRBJ2-2; len: 13; v_gene: TRBV7-6; CDR3aa: CASSQWGPGELFF; CDR3nt: TGTGCCAGCAGCCAGTGGGGGCCCGGGGAGCTGTTTTTT
d_gene: TRBD1; abundance: NA; j_gene: TRBJ1-6; len: 16; v_gene: TRBV11-1; CDR3aa: CASSPQGGTANSPLHF; CDR3nt: TGTGCCAGCAGCCCCCAGGGGGGGACAGCTAATTCACCCCTCCACTTT
d_gene: TRBD2; abundance: NA; j_gene: TRBJ2-7; len: 11; v_gene: TRBV11-1; CDR3aa: CASSLAGGRYF; CDR3nt: TGTGCCAGCAGCCTAGCGGGAGGGCGGTACTTC
d_gene: NA; abundance: NA; j_gene: TRBJ2-5; len: 12; v_gene: TRBV20-1; CDR3aa: CSARSRSETQYF; CDR3nt: TGCAGTGCTAGATCTCGTTCGGAGACCCAGTACTTC